This is a list of T cell receptor beta chains from one sample in a study of T cell responses to AZD1222 COVID-19 vaccine. TCRdb's copy holds only in-frame clones and misses some; the assay was immunoSEQ multiplex PCR. The sample includes under 130,000 clones, about 88% of them seen just once. The source material was peripheral blood, sampled on day 0 of AZD1222 vaccination. The receptors come from an adult in good health. CDR3s include the opening cysteine and the closing phenylalanine or tryptophan. Fields, in order: J gene, D gene, V gene, clone size, CDR3 protein, CDR3 DNA. D genes are given only for firm matches. For some rows the clone size is stated as once, few or many, or as a class when expanded; others skip it.

TRBJ1-1	NA	TRBV16	NA	CASLSQLNTEAFF	TGTGCCAGTTTATCACAGCTGAACACTGAAGCTTTCTTT
TRBJ1-1	NA	TRBV6-5	NA	CASSYSQGHTEAFF	TGTGCCAGCAGTTACTCCCAGGGCCACACTGAAGCTTTCTTT
TRBJ2-1	TRBD2	TRBV2	once	CASSEGDYPYNEQFF	TGTGCCAGCAGTGAAGGGGACTACCCATACAATGAGCAGTTCTTC
TRBJ1-2	NA	TRBV6-4	NA	CASSDSKGYGYTF	TGTGCCAGCAGTGACTCGAAGGGATATGGCTACACCTTC
TRBJ2-7	NA	TRBV7-9	NA	CASSSLQGPLGEQYF	TGTGCCAGCAGCTCCCTCCAGGGCCCATTGGGAGAGCAGTACTTC
TRBJ1-5	NA	TRBV15	once	CATSRVQGVGQPQHF	TGTGCCACCAGCAGAGTTCAGGGAGTGGGTCAGCCCCAGCATTTT
TRBJ2-1	TRBD2	TRBV10-1	few	CASGSSGSGDEQFF	TGCGCCAGCGGGTCTAGCGGGAGTGGCGATGAGCAGTTCTTC
TRBJ2-3	TRBD1	TRBV11-2	NA	CASSLTGALYTQYF	TGTGCCAGCAGCCTTACAGGGGCCCTCTATACGCAGTATTTT
TRBJ2-7	TRBD2	TRBV29-1	NA	CSVEPSGNGEQYF	TGCAGCGTTGAGCCTAGCGGGAATGGCGAGCAGTACTTC
TRBJ2-1	NA	TRBV28	NA	CASSLGGNEQFF	TGTGCCAGCAGTTTAGGGGGTAATGAGCAGTTCTTC
TRBJ2-1	TRBD2	TRBV25-1	NA	CASSRASGSYEQFF	TGTGCCAGCAGTCGTGCTAGCGGGAGCTATGAGCAGTTCTTC
TRBJ1-2	NA	TRBV9	NA	CASSVGSSNYGYTF	TGTGCCAGCAGCGTAGGCTCATCTAACTATGGCTACACCTTC
TRBJ1-1	TRBD1	TRBV28	few	CASSLTGGGNRAFF	TGTGCCAGCAGTTTAACAGGGGGCGGTAATAGGGCTTTCTTT
TRBJ2-7	NA	TRBV5-4	NA	CASSPSRGTSPYEQYF	TGTGCCAGCAGCCCTAGTAGGGGAACAAGTCCGTACGAGCAGTACTTC
TRBJ2-3	TRBD2	TRBV11-2	NA	CASSPIAGRGGTQYF	TGTGCCAGCAGCCCCATAGCGGGAAGGGGGGGTACGCAGTATTTT
TRBJ2-7	NA	TRBV11-2	NA	CASSRDFPYEQYF	TGTGCCAGCAGCCGGGACTTTCCCTACGAGCAGTACTTC
TRBJ2-7	NA	TRBV6-1	NA	CASSEAVRRGSDEQYF	TGTGCCAGCAGTGAAGCGGTACGGAGGGGTAGCGACGAGCAGTACTTC
TRBJ2-1	TRBD2	TRBV18	NA	CASSPQEASGTYEQFF	TGTGCCAGCTCACCACAGGAGGCTAGCGGGACTTATGAGCAGTTCTTC
TRBJ1-4	NA	TRBV7-9	NA	CAPEINEKLFF	TGTGCGCCCGAAATTAATGAAAAACTGTTTTTT
TRBJ1-5	NA	TRBV9	NA	CASSVEGAYQPQHF	TGTGCCAGCAGCGTAGAAGGGGCGTATCAGCCCCAGCATTTT
TRBJ1-6	NA	TRBV3-1/TRBV3-2	NA	CASRPWGARDLNSPLHF	TGTGCCAGCAGACCTTGGGGGGCCCGGGACCTAAATTCACCCCTCCACTTT
TRBJ1-2	NA	TRBV6-6	few	CASSYSGAHYGYTF	TGTGCCAGCAGTTACTCGGGGGCTCACTATGGCTACACCTTC
TRBJ2-5	TRBD2	TRBV4-1	NA	CASSQDGLAGMETQYF	TGCGCCAGCAGCCAGGATGGACTAGCGGGAATGGAGACCCAGTACTTC
TRBJ2-3	NA	TRBV19	NA	CASSTLGGIGTDTQYF	TGTGCCAGTAGTACCCTAGGGGGGATAGGAACAGATACGCAGTATTTT
TRBJ1-5	TRBD1	TRBV28	NA	CASSPRTGGNQPQHF	TGTGCCAGCAGCCCCCGGACAGGGGGCAATCAGCCCCAGCATTTT
TRBJ1-5	NA	TRBV6-4	NA	CASSDEAGQPQHF	TGTGCCAGCAGTGACGAGGCAGGGCAGCCCCAGCATTTT
TRBJ2-7	TRBD2	TRBV6-2/TRBV6-3	NA	CASSYYTPRTSGTSYEQYF	TGTGCCAGCAGTTACTACACTCCGAGGACTAGCGGGACTTCCTACGAGCAGTACTTC
TRBJ2-2	NA	TRBV6-4	NA	CASSDKGTGELFF	TGTGCCAGCAGTGACAAGGGAACCGGGGAGCTGTTTTTT
TRBJ1-1	NA	TRBV7-3	NA	CASSRYGVGEAFF	TGTGCCAGCAGCCGATATGGGGTCGGTGAAGCTTTCTTT
TRBJ2-1	TRBD1	TRBV5-1	NA	CASSSAGTGGDEQFF	TGCGCCAGCAGCTCAGCCGGGACAGGGGGTGATGAGCAGTTCTTC
TRBJ2-3	NA	TRBV12-5	NA	CASGLSGTLADTQYF	TGTGCTAGTGGTTTGTCAGGGACTCTGGCAGATACGCAGTATTTT